These 22 T cell receptor beta chains originate from one sample sequenced in a study of shared clonotypes between healthy human individuals. The repertoire was sequenced with immunoSEQ multiplex PCR; TCRdb's copy has only in-frame clones and lacks some. The profile covers 2 million to 2.5 million clones, with about 90% appearing a single time and around 0.35% taken by the ten largest. Sequenced input: naive CD4+ T cells from PBMCs. As to subset: CD45RA+ positively selected. The receptors were gathered from a man younger than 35 in good health. Some clones in this sample may be carry-over from other donors' samples.

To note about this clone: Distinct nucleotide sequences in the sample also encode this CDR3. V and J are TRBV4-2 and TRBJ2-5; 9 bases align to TRBD1. J lost 4 bases, V lost 3 bases, and 3 bases had no gene match. The V gene's germline CDR1 is LGHNA and CDR2 YNFKEQ. The CDR3 has 14 residues. The CDR3 here is CASSQGQGGETQYF. CDR3 DNA: TGTGCCAGCAGCCAGGGACAGGGTGGAGAGACCCAGTACTTC.

V usage is TRBV4-1 and J usage is TRBJ1-3; tentatively, D is TRBD1 (5 bases). This CDR3 region has 13 residues. Germline lookup yields CDR1 MGHRA and CDR2 YSYEKL. Trimming pared 3 bases from V and 5 bases from J, leaving 8 bases between. The CDR3 DNA follows: TGCGCCAGCAGCCAGGGGGGGAGAAACACCATATATTTT. It is translated as CASSQGGRNTIYF.

The rearrangement uses TRBV13 and TRBJ2-7; the D gene is possibly TRBD1 (6 bases). This CDR3 region has 13 residues. Germline loops: CDR1 PRHDT, CDR2 FYEKMQ (reference sequence). The ends were cut back, 3 bases at V and 2 bases at J, with 8 bases in the middle. CDR3 in amino acids: CASSFRGTYEQYF. For the CDR3, the DNA is TGTGCCAGCAGCTTCAGGGGCACCTACGAGCAGTACTTC.

Comments on this clone: Other DNA sequences in this sample translate to the same CDR3. This chain uses TRBV11-2 with TRBJ2-7; 11 bases agree with TRBD2. Unmatched junction bases numbered 4, after V lost 6 bases and J lost 3 bases. The germline CDR1 and CDR2 sequences are SGHAT and FQNNGV. CDR3 length: 14 amino acids. The CDR3 loop is CASRRTSGFYEQYF. CDR3 coding DNA: TGTGCCAGCAGGAGGACTAGCGGGTTCTACGAGCAGTACTTC.

The sample holds one count of this clone. J is TRBJ2-1 and V is TRBV7-8, with TRBD1 identical over 11 bases. Germline lookup yields CDR1 SGHVS and CDR2 FQNEAQ. The CDR3 covers 14 residues. With 7 bases clipped from V and 12 bases from J, the junction kept 11 bases outside the gene matches. The CDR3 protein is CASTRTGGSFGQFF. The CDR3 DNA is TGTGCCAGCACCCGGACAGGGGGCTCTTTCGGGCAGTTCTTC.

This clone was detected only once. Other DNA sequences of this sample code for an identical CDR3. J is TRBJ2-3 and V is TRBV11-3; D gene uncertain. Germline V CDR1 and CDR2: SGHNT, YENEEA. This CDR3 has 12 amino acids. V was clipped by 1 base and J by 6 bases, with 5 bases between them. DNA for the CDR3: TGTGCCAGCAGCTTAGGGGTGGATACGCAGTATTTT. Translating gives CASSLGVDTQYF.

This chain connects TRBV6-4 to TRBJ1-2, with D unclear. This CDR3 comprises 13 residues. Trimming took off 0 bases at V and 5 bases at J, with 7 bases between the two ends. Germline V gives CDR1 MRHNA, CDR2 SNTAGT. In DNA form, the CDR3 reads TGTGCCAGCAGTGACTCGTGGGGTTATGGCTACACCTTC. It yields the protein CASSDSWGYGYTF.

A note on this clone: Other DNA variants within this sample encode the same CDR3. The CDR3 bases are TGTGCCAGCAGCTTAGGGTCCGGGCAGCCCCAGCATTTT. Translation gives CASSLGSGQPQHF. J is TRBJ1-5 and V is TRBV7-3; D unresolved. Germline V gene sequence: CDR1 SGHTA, CDR2 FQGTGA. The CDR3 is made up of 13 amino acids. Trimming took off 2 bases at V and 7 bases at J, with 9 bases between the two ends.

This chain joins TRBV9 and TRBJ2-1; no reliable D call. The ends were cut back, 0 bases at V and 6 bases at J, with 13 bases in the middle. CDR3 size: 15 residues. Germline-derived CDR1 and CDR2 are SGDLS and YYNGEE. The CDR3 sequence is CASSVDPLPGNEQFF. The CDR3 DNA sequence: TGTGCCAGCAGCGTAGACCCCCTCCCTGGCAATGAGCAGTTCTTC.

The rearrangement links TRBV19 to TRBJ2-7; TRBD1 matches 8 bases. The trim removed 4 bases at V and 2 bases at J, leaving 10 bases unmatched. Looked up from germline, CDR1 is LNHDA and CDR2 is SQIVND (reference sequence). The CDR3 is made up of 16 amino acids. The CDR3 loop is CASSTRQGKQPYEQYF. The CDR3 DNA sequence: TGTGCCAGTAGTACCAGACAGGGGAAACAACCCTACGAGCAGTACTTC. The entire variable domain, with the rest obtained from reference TRBV19 and TRBJ2-7, is as follows: DGGITQSPKYLFRKEGQNVTLSCEQNLNHDAMYWYRQDPGQGLRLIYYSQIVNDFQKGDIAEGYSVSREKKESFPLTVTSAQKNPTAFYLCASSTRQGKQPYEQYFGPGTRLTVT.

V usage is TRBV7-6 and J usage is TRBJ2-2; tentatively, D is TRBD1 or TRBD2 (5 bases each). Trimming shortened V by 0 bases and J by 3 bases, and 8 bases separated the two germline ends. The CDR3 spans 15 residues. The germline V gene has CDR1 SGHVS and CDR2 FNYEAQ. CDR3 sequence: CASSLAEGHTGELFF. The CDR3 DNA reads TGTGCCAGCAGCTTAGCCGAGGGACACACCGGGGAGCTGTTTTTT.

The chain combines TRBV20-1 with TRBJ2-3; D ambiguous. From germline, CDR1 is DFQATT and CDR2 SNEGSKA (reference sequence). CDR3 length equals 10 residues. V lost 7 bases and J 2 bases, leaving 4 bases between the germline ends. CDR3 bases: TGCAGTGTCGACACAGATACGCAGTATTTT. It yields the protein CSVDTDTQYF.

The V call is TRBV9, the J call TRBJ2-1; no firm D call. V dropped 3 bases and J dropped 2 bases, with 12 bases sitting between them. The germline gives CDR1 SGDLS, CDR2 YYNGEE. This CDR3 is built from 15 residues. The CDR3 loop reads CASSADGSTYNEQFF. DNA of the CDR3: TGTGCCAGCAGCGCGGATGGCTCAACCTACAATGAGCAGTTCTTC.

This clone has only one observation. The CDR3 sequence is CASSLAGLAGEKLFF. The CDR3 nucleotides read TGTGCCAGCAGCTTGGCCGGGCTGGCGGGTGAAAAACTGTTTTTT. This chain connects TRBV5-4 to TRBJ1-4; D remains unclear. The CDR3 length is 15 residues. In germline, CDR1 is SGHNT, CDR2 YYREEE (reference sequence). V was pared by 0 bases and J by 7 bases, with 13 bases between.

The rearrangement uses TRBV18 and TRBJ2-3; no clear D. CDR3 length equals 13 residues. The germline V and J ends were trimmed by 0 bases and 5 bases, with 6 bases remaining between them. CDR1 is KGHSH, CDR2 LQKENI, per germline. The CDR3 DNA is TGTGCCAGCTCACCACCATCCCAAGATACGCAGTATTTT. As protein: CASSPPSQDTQYF. Full variable domain (outside the CDR3, taken from reference TRBV18 and TRBJ2-3): NAGVMQNPRHLVRRRGQEARLRCSPMKGHSHVYWYRQLPEEGLKFMVYLQKENIIDESGMPKERFSAEFPKEGPSILRIQQVVRGDSAAYFCASSPPSQDTQYFGPGTRLTVL.

The CDR3, as DNA: TGTGCCAGCAGTTTACGGGACAGGGCCACCGGGGAGCTGTTTTTT. Translation: CASSLRDRATGELFF. The J gene is TRBJ2-2, the V gene TRBV27; 9 positions agree with TRBD1. The V and J ends lost 2 bases and 4 bases, in that order; junction bases with no gene match: 2. CDR3 length: 15 amino acids. Germline loops: CDR1 MNHEY, CDR2 SMNVEV (reference sequence).

The chain carries TRBV18 and TRBJ2-1, with 15 bases identical to TRBD2. The CDR3 covers 19 residues. Trimming took 5 bases from V and 4 from J; bases not matched to a gene: 12. Germline CDR1 is KGHSH and CDR2 is LQKENI. CDR3 bases: TGTGCCAGCTCATACCAAGGGACTAGCGGGAGGAAGACGTACAATGAGCAGTTCTTC. It specifies CASSYQGTSGRKTYNEQFF.

The chain carries TRBV7-9 and TRBJ1-5; no clear D gene. Germline-derived CDR1 and CDR2 are SEHNR and FQNEAQ (reference sequence). Trimming pared 5 bases from V and 4 bases from J, leaving 12 bases between. The CDR3 runs 14 residues. CDR3 loop: CASSPSGPNQPQHF. As DNA, the CDR3 is TGTGCCAGCAGCCCTAGTGGCCCTAATCAGCCCCAGCATTTT.

This chain joins TRBV5-1 and TRBJ1-2, with D possibly being TRBD1 (6 bases). Trimming pared 3 bases from V and 7 bases from J, leaving 16 bases between. The CDR3 totals 14 residues. CDR1 and CDR2 (germline): SGHRS, YFSETQ. The CDR3 nucleotides are TGCGCCAGCAGCTCCTCGCCAACAGGGCTTGGCTACACCTTC. Encoded protein: CASSSSPTGLGYTF.

The genes are TRBV27 and TRBJ1-2; tentatively, D is TRBD1 (6 bases). V was clipped by 6 bases and J by 6 bases, with 20 bases between them. The CDR3 runs 15 residues. Germline V CDR1 and CDR2: MNHEY, SMNVEV (reference sequence). The DNA of the CDR3 is TGTGCCAGCAGACCCAGGGGCGAGAGTCCGCATGGCTACACCTTC. Encoded protein: CASRPRGESPHGYTF.

This chain links TRBV5-1 with TRBJ2-5; no definite D call. Near its end, the DNA agrees better with TRBJ2-7, so the J call may be wrong. The length of the CDR3 is 13 residues. Germline CDR1 SGHRS, CDR2 YFSETQ. For the CDR3, the DNA is TGCGCCAGCAGCTTGGCTACTCCTTACGAGCAGTACTTC. As protein: CASSLATPYEQYF.

The V and J genes are TRBV19 and TRBJ1-5, with D possibly matching TRBD1 (5 bases). CDR3 size: 14 residues. CDR1 and CDR2 from the germline V gene are LNHDA and SQIVND (reference sequence). Between the trimmed V and J ends, which lost 8 bases and 3 bases, there was a span of 14 bases. Here the CDR3 DNA reads TGTGCCAGTGCGGGGACGGCAAACAATCAGCCCCAGCATTTT. It is translated as CASAGTANNQPQHF.